These T cell receptor beta chains were read from a single sample in a study of T cells in Graves' hyperthyroidism and ophthalmopathy. TCRdb reanalysed the multiplex PCR reads using MiXCR and keeps one entry per CDR3 protein. Altogether fewer than 750,000 distinct CDR3 sequences are present, 35% to 55% being singletons, with the ten largest covering about 7.8%. Sequenced material: peripheral blood or thyroid tissue (not recorded which). These receptors were obtained from a woman between 18 and 29 years old with Graves' hyperthyroidism. Each CDR3 is given with its conserved first and last residue. The D gene is left open where the match is weak. Clone size is stated in some rows and not others, as once, few, many or a class when expanded.

CDR3aa: CASGIVGHIEETQYF
CDR3nt: TGTGCTAGTGGGATAGTGGGACATATCGAAGAGACCCAGTACTTC
abundance: .
d_gene: .
v_gene: TRBV12-5
j_gene: TRBJ2-5

CDR3aa: CAISVRRTGNGYTF
CDR3nt: TGTGCCATCAGTGTGCGACGGACAGGGAATGGCTACACCTTC
abundance: .
d_gene: TRBD1
v_gene: TRBV10-3
j_gene: TRBJ1-2

CDR3aa: CASKTPQGQGIYEQYF
CDR3nt: TGTGCCAGCAAAACCCCCCAAGGACAGGGGATTTACGAGCAGTACTTC
abundance: many
d_gene: TRBD1
v_gene: TRBV11-2
j_gene: TRBJ2-7

CDR3aa: CSVGFAGPSTGELFF
CDR3nt: TGCAGCGTTGGATTCGCAGGGCCCAGCACCGGGGAGCTGTTTTTT
abundance: many
d_gene: .
v_gene: TRBV29-1
j_gene: TRBJ2-2

CDR3aa: CASRTGTSLEQYF
CDR3nt: TGTGCCAGCAGGACAGGGACTAGCCTCGAGCAGTACTTC
abundance: many
d_gene: TRBD2
v_gene: TRBV6-5
j_gene: TRBJ2-7

CDR3aa: CASSLGGRVFF
CDR3nt: TGTGCCAGCAGCTTAGGTGGGAGGGTGTTCTTC
abundance: many
d_gene: TRBD2
v_gene: TRBV7-3
j_gene: TRBJ2-5

CDR3aa: CASSLAADTEAFF
CDR3nt: TGCGCCAGCAGCCTGGCGGCAGACACTGAAGCTTTCTTT
abundance: many
d_gene: .
v_gene: TRBV4-1
j_gene: TRBJ1-1

CDR3aa: CSVEGQGANTEAFF
CDR3nt: TGCAGCGTTGAGGGACAGGGGGCGAACACTGAAGCTTTCTTT
abundance: .
d_gene: TRBD1
v_gene: TRBV29-1
j_gene: TRBJ1-1

CDR3aa: CASSLAGGLAGIYEQYF
CDR3nt: TGTGCCAGCAGCTTGGCCGGAGGACTAGCGGGAATCTACGAGCAGTACTTC
abundance: many
d_gene: TRBD2
v_gene: TRBV5-4
j_gene: TRBJ2-7

CDR3aa: CSADGANEKLFF
CDR3nt: TGCAGCGCTGACGGAGCTAATGAAAAACTGTTTTTT
abundance: many
d_gene: .
v_gene: TRBV29-1
j_gene: TRBJ1-4

CDR3aa: CASSYSVRMDTEAFF
CDR3nt: TGTGCCAGCAGTTACTCAGTCAGGATGGACACTGAAGCTTTCTTT
abundance: many
d_gene: .
v_gene: TRBV6-6
j_gene: TRBJ1-1

CDR3aa: CASSQRWAGEVEQYF
CDR3nt: TGCGCCAGCAGCCAGCGTTGGGCAGGAGAAGTTGAGCAGTACTTC
abundance: many
d_gene: .
v_gene: TRBV4-3
j_gene: TRBJ2-7

CDR3aa: CASSEGTGYSPLHF
CDR3nt: TGTGCCAGCAGTGAGGGGACAGGGTATTCACCCCTCCACTTT
abundance: .
d_gene: TRBD1
v_gene: TRBV2
j_gene: TRBJ1-6

CDR3aa: CASSSGPKDREVGYTF
CDR3nt: TGTGCCAGCAGTTCTGGTCCTAAGGACAGGGAAGTGGGCTACACCTTC
abundance: .
d_gene: TRBD1
v_gene: TRBV11-1
j_gene: TRBJ1-2

CDR3aa: CASSPDEGGYYNEQFF
CDR3nt: TGTGCCAGCAGCCCCGATGAAGGGGGGTACTACAATGAGCAGTTCTTC
abundance: few
d_gene: .
v_gene: TRBV7-9
j_gene: TRBJ2-1

CDR3aa: CSARAERSGKLFF
CDR3nt: TGCAGTGCTAGGGCGGAGAGGTCGGGAAAACTGTTTTTT
abundance: many
d_gene: .
v_gene: TRBV20-1
j_gene: TRBJ1-4

CDR3aa: CASSYYAGPGANVLTF
CDR3nt: TGTGCCAGCAGTTACTACGCCGGGCCTGGGGCCAACGTCCTGACTTTC
abundance: many
d_gene: .
v_gene: TRBV6-2/TRBV6-3
j_gene: TRBJ2-6

CDR3aa: CASIGGGVYEQYF
CDR3nt: TGCGCCAGCATTGGAGGGGGGGTTTACGAGCAGTACTTC
abundance: many
d_gene: .
v_gene: TRBV10-1
j_gene: TRBJ2-7

CDR3aa: CASSFETSYETQYF
CDR3nt: TGTGCCAGCAGCTTCGAAACTAGTTATGAGACCCAGTACTTC
abundance: many
d_gene: .
v_gene: TRBV7-2
j_gene: TRBJ2-5

CDR3aa: CASMPQGLTQPQHF
CDR3nt: TGTGCCAGTATGCCACAGGGTTTGACTCAGCCCCAGCATTTT
abundance: many
d_gene: .
v_gene: TRBV19
j_gene: TRBJ1-5

CDR3aa: CASSHRGTSANEQFF
CDR3nt: TGTGCCAGTAGTCACCGAGGGACTAGCGCCAATGAGCAGTTCTTC
abundance: .
d_gene: TRBD2
v_gene: TRBV19
j_gene: TRBJ2-1

CDR3aa: CAIRGTSPEHF
CDR3nt: TGTGCCATCAGGGGGACATCACCCGAGCATTTT
abundance: .
d_gene: .
v_gene: TRBV10-3
j_gene: TRBJ1-5

CDR3aa: CASWDRGYGSPLHF
CDR3nt: TGTGCCAGTTGGGACAGGGGGTACGGTTCACCCCTCCACTTT
abundance: many
d_gene: TRBD1
v_gene: TRBV6-5
j_gene: TRBJ1-6

CDR3aa: CSASGRERAYEQYF
CDR3nt: TGCAGTGCTAGTGGGCGGGAGAGGGCCTACGAGCAGTACTTC
abundance: .
d_gene: TRBD2
v_gene: TRBV20-1
j_gene: TRBJ2-7

CDR3aa: CASSLTGTDHNEQYF
CDR3nt: TGTGCCAGCAGCCTAACCGGGACAGACCACAACGAGCAGTACTTC
abundance: .
d_gene: TRBD1
v_gene: TRBV7-3
j_gene: TRBJ2-7

CDR3aa: CASSPHGGQGEQYF
CDR3nt: TGTGCCAGCAGCCCCCACGGGGGGCAGGGGGAGCAGTACTTC
abundance: many
d_gene: .
v_gene: TRBV7-2
j_gene: TRBJ2-7

CDR3aa: CSVRGGTEAFF
CDR3nt: TGCAGCGTTCGGGGGGGAACTGAAGCTTTCTTT
abundance: many
d_gene: .
v_gene: TRBV29-1
j_gene: TRBJ1-1

CDR3aa: CASTLRDTPSFSSGANVLTF
CDR3nt: TGCGCCAGCACTCTCCGGGACACACCCTCATTTAGCTCTGGGGCCAACGTCCTGACTTTC
abundance: few
d_gene: .
v_gene: TRBV5-1
j_gene: TRBJ2-6

CDR3aa: CASSYSGISGEQYF
CDR3nt: TGTGCCAGCAGCTATAGCGGCATCTCGGGGGAGCAGTACTTC
abundance: .
d_gene: .
v_gene: TRBV7-4
j_gene: TRBJ2-7

CDR3aa: CACTPKGLTSYEQYF
CDR3nt: TGTGCCTGCACACCAAAGGGTTTGACCTCCTACGAGCAGTACTTC
abundance: .
d_gene: .
v_gene: TRBV30
j_gene: TRBJ2-7

CDR3aa: CASMTGQAVNTEAFF
CDR3nt: TGTGCCAGCATGACGGGACAGGCCGTCAACACTGAAGCTTTCTTT
abundance: .
d_gene: TRBD1
v_gene: TRBV6-1
j_gene: TRBJ1-1

CDR3aa: CASNPSRTAAYEQYF
CDR3nt: TGTGCCAGCAACCCGTCCCGGACTGCAGCCTACGAGCAGTACTTC
abundance: many
d_gene: .
v_gene: TRBV6-5
j_gene: TRBJ2-7

CDR3aa: CASSLMAGKRDQPQHF
CDR3nt: TGTGCCAGCAGCTTAATGGCAGGGAAGAGGGATCAGCCCCAGCATTTT
abundance: many
d_gene: .
v_gene: TRBV5-6
j_gene: TRBJ1-5

CDR3aa: CSARGDREYGQPQHF
CDR3nt: TGCAGTGCTAGAGGGGACAGGGAATACGGGCAGCCCCAGCATTTT
abundance: many
d_gene: TRBD1
v_gene: TRBV20-1
j_gene: TRBJ1-5

CDR3aa: CASSPLTGLGVKLFF
CDR3nt: TGTGCCAGCTCACCGCTTACAGGGTTGGGGGTAAAACTGTTTTTT
abundance: few
d_gene: .
v_gene: TRBV18
j_gene: TRBJ1-4

CDR3aa: CASSTQTGGSTEAF
CDR3nt: TGTGCCAGCAGCACACAAACAGGGGGGTCCACTGAAGCTTTC
abundance: .
d_gene: TRBD1
v_gene: TRBV7-2
j_gene: TRBJ2-6

CDR3aa: CASSLTGVAGELFF
CDR3nt: TGTGCCAGCAGCTTAACCGGAGTAGCCGGGGAGCTGTTTTTT
abundance: few
d_gene: .
v_gene: TRBV7-3
j_gene: TRBJ2-2

CDR3aa: CATSSRMDGYTF
CDR3nt: TGTGCCACCAGTTCAAGGATGGATGGCTACACCTTC
abundance: many
d_gene: .
v_gene: TRBV24-1
j_gene: TRBJ1-2

CDR3aa: CASSPWGTGANVLTF
CDR3nt: TGTGCCAGCAGTCCCTGGGGGACAGGGGCCAACGTCCTGACTTTC
abundance: .
d_gene: .
v_gene: TRBV12-3/TRBV12-4
j_gene: TRBJ2-6

CDR3aa: CAWRDRQGWEQYF
CDR3nt: TGTGCCTGGAGGGACAGACAGGGATGGGAGCAGTACTTC
abundance: few
d_gene: TRBD1
v_gene: TRBV30
j_gene: TRBJ2-7

CDR3aa: CASSIGERAQFF
CDR3nt: TGTGCCAGTAGTATAGGTGAGCGGGCCCAGTTCTTC
abundance: few
d_gene: .
v_gene: TRBV19
j_gene: TRBJ2-1

CDR3aa: CSARDSGPDTQYF
CDR3nt: TGCAGTGCTAGAGATTCGGGCCCAGATACGCAGTATTTT
abundance: .
d_gene: .
v_gene: TRBV20-1
j_gene: TRBJ2-3

CDR3aa: CASSYGETGNTIYF
CDR3nt: TGTGCCAGCAGTTACGGTGAGACTGGAAACACCATATATTTT
abundance: many
d_gene: .
v_gene: TRBV6-5
j_gene: TRBJ1-3

CDR3aa: CATSRGAGAGYTF
CDR3nt: TGTGCCACCAGCAGAGGGGCAGGGGCTGGCTACACCTTC
abundance: many
d_gene: .
v_gene: TRBV15
j_gene: TRBJ1-2

CDR3aa: CAISGAGNTGYGYTF
CDR3nt: TGTGCCATCAGTGGGGCCGGGAACACTGGCTATGGCTACACCTTC
abundance: .
d_gene: .
v_gene: TRBV10-3
j_gene: TRBJ1-2

CDR3aa: CASSLGSLGSTSGNTIYF
CDR3nt: TGTGCCAGCAGCTTAGGATCTTTAGGGAGTACCTCTGGAAACACCATATATTTT
abundance: many
d_gene: .
v_gene: TRBV7-3
j_gene: TRBJ1-3

CDR3aa: CASSSRALGTGELFF
CDR3nt: TGTGCCAGCAGCTCCCGGGCCCTAGGAACCGGGGAGCTGTTTTTT
abundance: .
d_gene: .
v_gene: TRBV7-4
j_gene: TRBJ2-2

CDR3aa: CASSGGRANVLTF
CDR3nt: TGTGCCAGCAGTGGGGGCAGGGCCAACGTCCTGACTTTC
abundance: .
d_gene: .
v_gene: TRBV6-5
j_gene: TRBJ2-6

CDR3aa: CAIAIEGETQYF
CDR3nt: TGTGCCATCGCCATAGAGGGGGAGACCCAGTACTTC
abundance: many
d_gene: .
v_gene: TRBV10-3
j_gene: TRBJ2-5

CDR3aa: CSAGTGDGETQYF
CDR3nt: TGCAGTGCCGGGACAGGGGATGGGGAGACCCAGTACTTC
abundance: few
d_gene: TRBD1
v_gene: TRBV29-1
j_gene: TRBJ2-5